Sequencing of this T cell receptor beta chain was carried out in a study of PD-L1 blockade in urothelial cancer. Looking at the study overall: After treatment start, blood was analyzed at 3 weeks (second dose) and at 6 weeks.

Synthetic TCR analog templates were spiked into all PCRs individually. Produced via immunoSEQ multiplex PCR; TCRdb's table is partial and in-frame only. The table has roughly 130,000 clones, about four fifths seen once. Germline V lookup: CDR1 SGHDN, CDR2 FVKESK. The CDR3 sequence is 14 residues long. Trimming removed 9 bases from V and 0 bases from J, with 12 bases in between. Time point described: pretreatment peripheral blood. Samples were collected from each patient before treatment and during treatment. Each patient gave between 1 and 8 of them in total. The clonotype was recovered from a man aged 50-59 years with urothelial cancer. Sequenced here: PBMCs, sampled around atezolizumab (anti-PD-L1) treatment. The J gene is TRBJ2-1, the V gene TRBV14; D possibly corresponds to TRBD2 (6 bases). The CDR3 nucleotides are TGTGCCAGTGCGGGGCTAGCCTCCTACAATGAGCAGTTCTTC. Protein: CASAGLASYNEQFF.